These 8 T cell receptor beta chains were all obtained from the same sample, sequenced in a study of regulatory and conventional T cells in RAG deficiency. Conventional CD4+ T cells were sorted from blood as CD25-low CD127-high cells. Libraries were prepared by immunoSEQ multiplex PCR; TCRdb keeps only in-frame clonotypes and omits some of them. The sample records 40,000 to 55,000 clones, 75% to 90% being singletons. The same data also went into a second study, on regulatory T cells. As that report states: Primers: 52 TRBV forward and 13 TRBJ reverse.

Sequencing used CD4+ effector T cells sorted from blood. These receptor sequences come from a human donor in good health.

V is TRBV7-4 and J is TRBJ1-6, with 7 bases that match TRBD1. This CDR3 has 14 amino acids. In germline, CDR1 is SGHVT, CDR2 SQSDAQ. V lost 5 bases to trimming and J lost 5 bases; unmatched junction nucleotides: 3. CDR3 DNA: TGTGCCAGCAGCACCGGGACAGATAATTCACCCCTCCACTTT. Protein sequence: CASSTGTDNSPLHF.

The V and J genes are TRBV7-3 and TRBJ2-7; 8 bases map to TRBD1. V lost 5 bases, J lost 2 bases, and 5 bases stayed unmatched. The CDR3 length is 14 residues. The V gene's germline CDR1 is SGHTA and CDR2 FQGTGA. The CDR3 loop reads CASSASGGPYEQYF. The CDR3 DNA sequence: TGTGCCAGCAGCGCATCAGGGGGCCCCTACGAGCAGTACTTC.

This chain connects TRBV15 to TRBJ2-3; 12 bases agree with TRBD2. Trimming took 1 base from V and 5 from J; bases not matched to a gene: 4. In germline, CDR1 is LNHNV, CDR2 YYDKDF (reference sequence). This CDR3 region has 16 residues. The chain's CDR3 is CATSRGLAGEVDTQYF. As DNA, the CDR3 is TGTGCCACCAGCAGAGGACTAGCGGGAGAGGTAGATACGCAGTATTTT.

V usage is TRBV27 and J usage is TRBJ2-7; 10 bases fit TRBD2. Germline V gene data show CDR1 as MNHEY and CDR2 as SMNVEV (reference sequence). The trim removed 6 bases at V and 0 bases at J, leaving 8 bases unmatched. The CDR3 length is 16 residues. The CDR3 region is CASSFLTSGYSYEQYF. DNA for the CDR3: TGTGCCAGCAGCTTCCTGACTAGCGGGTACTCCTACGAGCAGTACTTC.

The rearrangement links TRBV29-1 to TRBJ2-5; 7 positions agree with TRBD1. The germline gives CDR1 SQVTM, CDR2 ANQGSEA. The CDR3 has 12 residues. The trim removed 7 bases at V and 2 bases at J, leaving 4 bases unmatched. CDR3 protein: CSAGTVQETQYF. The CDR3 nucleotides are TGCAGCGCTGGGACAGTACAAGAGACCCAGTACTTC.

The V and J genes are TRBV14 and TRBJ2-7, with 9 bases identical to TRBD1. Germline V gene data show CDR1 as SGHDN and CDR2 as FVKESK. V lost 4 bases and J lost 4; bases outside the gene matches: 14. The CDR3 runs 17 residues. DNA for the CDR3: TGTGCCAGCAGCCTCAGGTACTCCGGGACAGGGTTTTACGAGCAGTACTTC. Translation gives CASSLRYSGTGFYEQYF. Based on the CDR3 plus reference TRBV14 and TRBJ2-7, the full variable domain is EAGVTQFPSHSVIEKGQTVTLRCDPISGHDNLYWYRRVMGKEIKFLLHFVKESKQDESGMPNNRFLAERTGGTYSTLKVQPAELEDSGVYFCASSLRYSGTGFYEQYFGPGTRLTVT.

This chain connects TRBV18 to TRBJ2-1; TRBD2 aligns across 10 bases. The CDR3 is 16 residues long. Germline assignment: CDR1 KGHSH and CDR2 LQKENI. With 3 bases clipped from V and 10 bases from J, the junction kept 12 bases outside the gene matches. CDR3 amino acids: CASSPRMASGGGEQFF. CDR3 sequence (DNA): TGTGCCAGCTCACCCCGTATGGCTAGCGGGGGCGGGGAGCAGTTCTTC. The variable domain in full, with the rest retrieved from reference TRBV18 and TRBJ2-1, is NAGVMQNPRHLVRRRGQEARLRCSPMKGHSHVYWYRQLPEEGLKFMVYLQKENIIDESGMPKERFSAEFPKEGPSILRIQQVVRGDSAAYFCASSPRMASGGGEQFFGPGTRLTVL.

V usage is TRBV27 and J usage is TRBJ2-5; D gene uncertain. Germline V gives CDR1 MNHEY, CDR2 SMNVEV (reference sequence). This CDR3 is 16 amino acids long. The ends were cut back, 2 bases at V and 1 base at J, with 14 bases in the middle. CDR3 nucleotide sequence: TGTGCCAGCAGTTTAGTGTTCCCCCCCAGCCAAGAGACCCAGTACTTC. Amino acids: CASSLVFPPSQETQYF.